The clone carrying this T cell receptor (beta chain) was seen ten or more times. Its antigen is unidentified. V lost 6 bases and J lost 7; bases outside the gene matches: 9. The CDR3 totals 15 residues. Germline assignment: CDR1 MNHNY and CDR2 SVGAGI (reference sequence). Each CDR3 protein gets one entry after TCRdb re-called the 5' RACE reads with MiXCR. The table records approximately 150,000 distinct CDR3 sequences, 6% to 7% of them present only once. The source of the sample is a study of T-cell memory formation after mild COVID-19. Study-wide results and limits: Proof of SARS-CoV-2 specificity was absent for the second-wave clones that crested on day 37. Contracting CD4+ clones were located mainly in CM and EM, and CD8+ clones in EMRA.

The clonotype originates from an adult woman who had mild COVID-19 (a few samples of this study predate the infection). Cell type and time point are not known. The rearrangement joins TRBV6-6 to TRBJ1-6; 7 nucleotides line up with TRBD1. Sequenced input: PBMCs or a T cell subset sorted from them (not recorded which). The CDR3 spells CASSRRDSFNSPLHF. The CDR3 coding sequence is TGTGCCAGCAGCCGGCGGGACAGCTTCAATTCACCCCTCCACTTT.